Presented here are 25 T cell receptor beta chains from one specimen sequenced in a study of shared clonotypes between healthy human individuals. TCRdb's copy holds only in-frame clones and misses some; the assay was immunoSEQ multiplex PCR. This table holds about 2.5 million clones, roughly 92% found once. Material: naive CD4+ T cells from PBMCs. The subset here: CD45RA+ positively selected. The receptors here all came from a young man in good health. Some clones in this sample may be carry-over from other donors' samples.

This clone was detected only once. This chain links TRBV5-1 with TRBJ2-1; D may be TRBD1 or TRBD2 (5 bases each). CDR1 is SGHRS, CDR2 YFSETQ, per germline. Trimming took 2 bases from V and 6 from J, leaving 12 bases between them. The CDR3 consists of 14 residues. In nucleotides, the CDR3 is TGCGCCAGCAGCTTTTCCGGGACCCCCAATGAGCAGTTCTTC. Encoded protein: CASSFSGTPNEQFF.

The chain joins TRBV2 to TRBJ2-7; D might be TRBD2 (5 bases). The length of the CDR3 is 14 residues. The germline V gene has CDR1 SNHLY and CDR2 FYNNEI. The V end was cut by 4 bases, the J end by 7 bases, with 17 bases between. Here the CDR3 DNA reads TGTGCCAGCAGTGTGGACTTGCCTACTGGAGAGCAGTACTTC. Protein sequence: CASSVDLPTGEQYF.

This clone has a single count. CDR3 sequence (DNA): TGCGCCAGCAGCTTGGCCGGACTGTCCATTCAGTACTTC. Amino acids: CASSLAGLSIQYF. The chain has TRBV5-1 and TRBJ2-4; weak D call: TRBD2 (5 bases). Germline CDR1 SGHRS, CDR2 YFSETQ. Trimming cost V 0 bases and J 9 bases, with 10 bases left between them. CDR3 length: 13 residues. Based on the CDR3 plus reference TRBV5-1 and TRBJ2-4, the full variable domain is KAGVTQTPRYLIKTRGQQVTLSCSPISGHRSVSWYQQTPGQGLQFLFEYFSETQRNKGNFPGRFSGRQFSNSRSEMNVSTLELGDSALYLCASSLAGLSIQYFGAGTRLSVL.

This chain links TRBV5-1 with TRBJ2-3; TRBD2 agrees at 7 bases. Looked up from germline, CDR1 is SGHRS and CDR2 is YFSETQ. The CDR3 is 15 amino acids. With 2 bases clipped from V and 2 bases from J, the junction kept 5 bases outside the gene matches. The CDR3 DNA reads TGCGCCAGCAGCTTAGGCGGGAGTTACACAGATACGCAGTATTTT. Translation gives CASSLGGSYTDTQYF.

This clone was detected once. This rearrangement joins TRBV11-2 to TRBJ1-5, with no clear D. The ends were cut back, 0 bases at V and 1 base at J, with 4 bases in the middle. The CDR3 spans 14 residues. Germline V CDR1 and CDR2: SGHAT, FQNNGV. CDR3 DNA sequence: TGTGCCAGCAGCTTAGATAACAGCAATCAGCCCCAGCATTTT. Its translation: CASSLDNSNQPQHF. The whole variable domain, remainder taken from reference TRBV11-2 and TRBJ1-5, is EAGVAQSPRYKIIEKRQSVAFWCNPISGHATLYWYQQILGQGPKLLIQFQNNGVVDDSQLPKDRFSAERLKGVDSTLKIQPAKLEDSAVYLCASSLDNSNQPQHFGDGTRLSIL.

A few counts support this clone. This chain links TRBV7-2 with TRBJ2-1; TRBD2 might be the D (6 bases). Germline CDR1 reads SGHTA; CDR2 reads FQGNSA. The CDR3 runs 14 residues. Trimming removed 5 bases from V and 0 bases from J, with 8 bases in between. The CDR3 nucleotides read TGTGCCAGCAGCGGGAGGAGCTCCTACAATGAGCAGTTCTTC. Its translation: CASSGRSSYNEQFF.

The genes are TRBV7-3 and TRBJ1-3; TRBD1 might be the D (6 bases). Between the trimmed V and J ends, which lost 5 bases and 8 bases, there was a span of 13 bases. Germline V gene data show CDR1 as SGHTA and CDR2 as FQGTGA. The CDR3 has 13 amino acids. As DNA, the CDR3 is TGTGCCAGCAGCCCACAGGGCGACCACACCATATATTTT. Protein: CASSPQGDHTIYF. Drawing the rest from reference TRBV7-3 and TRBJ1-3, the complete variable domain is GAGVSQTPSNKVTEKGKYVELRCDPISGHTALYWYRQSLGQGPEFLIYFQGTGAADDSGLPNDRFFAVRPEGSVSTLKIQRTERGDSAVYLCASSPQGDHTIYFGEGSWLTVV.

The rearrangement uses TRBV25-1 and TRBJ2-6; D ambiguous. In germline, CDR1 is MGHDK, CDR2 SYGVNS. The CDR3 length is 14 residues. The V gene lost 6 bases and the J gene lost 3 bases, with 9 bases spanning the gap. CDR3 protein: CASSAVRGANVLTF. The CDR3 DNA is TGTGCCAGCAGCGCCGTCCGTGGGGCCAACGTCCTGACTTTC.

CDR3: CASSRHQGQGGNEQFF. As DNA, the CDR3 is TGTGCCAGCAGCCGTCACCAGGGACAGGGGGGGAATGAGCAGTTCTTC. V usage is TRBV28 and J usage is TRBJ2-1; 11 bases match TRBD1. J was trimmed by 7 bases and V by 6 bases; bases with no gene match: 11. This CDR3 has 16 residues. CDR1 and CDR2 (germline): MDHEN, SYDVKM.

This sequence joins TRBV6-6 and TRBJ2-3; D is unclear. Trimming cost V 2 bases and J 4 bases, with 7 bases left between them. The CDR3 extends over 13 amino acids. The V gene's germline CDR1 is MNHNY and CDR2 SVGAGI (reference sequence). CDR3 DNA sequence: TGTGCCAGCAGTTACGCGACGTCAGATACGCAGTATTTT. This sequence encodes CASSYATSDTQYF.

The V call is TRBV10-3, the J call TRBJ1-5, with D possibly matching TRBD1 (6 bases). CDR3 size: 17 residues. The germline gives CDR1 ENHRY, CDR2 SYGVKD. V dropped 8 bases and J dropped 1 base, with 21 bases sitting between them. The CDR3 bases are TGTGCCATCTCCCCCGGCGCGGGGGCCGGCAGCAATCAGCCCCAGCATTTT. It translates to CAISPGAGAGSNQPQHF.

The J gene is TRBJ2-1, the V gene TRBV7-9, with D possibly being TRBD2 (7 bases). Germline CDR1 reads SEHNR; CDR2 reads FQNEAQ (reference sequence). The CDR3 covers 16 residues. V was trimmed by 0 bases and J by 7 bases, leaving 16 bases between them. This chain's CDR3 is CASSLAGRGAENEQFF. CDR3 coding DNA: TGTGCCAGCAGCTTAGCGGGTCGGGGGGCTGAGAATGAGCAGTTCTTC.

The rearrangement joins TRBV6-6 to TRBJ1-4; tentatively, D is TRBD1 (6 bases). V was trimmed by 7 bases and J by 8 bases, leaving 17 bases between them. There are 14 residues in the CDR3. CDR1 and CDR2 from the germline V gene are MNHNY and SVGAGI (reference sequence). CDR3 nucleotides: TGTGCCAGCACAAGGACAGCTCGGTCGGAAAAACTGTTTTTT. Translated, it gives CASTRTARSEKLFF.

The chain uses TRBV28 and TRBJ1-2, with D hard to call. Trimming pared 4 bases from V and 5 bases from J, leaving 11 bases between. Germline lookup yields CDR1 MDHEN and CDR2 SYDVKM. CDR3 size: 13 residues. The CDR3 nucleotides read TGTGCCAGCAGTTGGCAGCTGGAATATGGCTACACCTTC. This codes for CASSWQLEYGYTF.

The V and J genes are TRBV6-6 and TRBJ2-1, with TRBD1 matching 7 bases. The CDR3 consists of 15 residues. Germline lookup yields CDR1 MNHNY and CDR2 SVGAGI (reference sequence). The trim removed 6 bases at V and 3 bases at J, leaving 8 bases unmatched. Here the CDR3 DNA reads TGTGCCAGCAGGACACAGGGGTACGGCTACAATGAGCAGTTCTTC. Translating it yields CASRTQGYGYNEQFF.

The chain employs TRBV5-1 and TRBJ2-1; 7 nucleotides line up with TRBD1. Germline V gene data show CDR1 as SGHRS and CDR2 as YFSETQ. Trimming took 5 bases from V and 7 from J; bases not matched to a gene: 12. The CDR3 contains 15 residues. The CDR3 protein is CASSRGQGGRNEQFF. DNA for the CDR3: TGCGCCAGCAGTAGGGGGCAGGGCGGTCGGAATGAGCAGTTCTTC.

A note on this clone: The identical CDR3 is also encoded by other nucleotide sequences in the sample. The chain joins TRBV28 to TRBJ2-6, with D hard to call. The V gene lost 6 bases and the J gene lost 0 bases, with 9 bases spanning the gap. The CDR3 totals 15 residues. CDR1 is MDHEN, CDR2 SYDVKM, per germline. The CDR3 sequence: CASSLAGSGANVLTF. CDR3 DNA: TGTGCCAGCAGCTTGGCAGGCTCTGGGGCCAACGTCCTGACTTTC. The variable domain in full, with the rest retrieved from reference TRBV28 and TRBJ2-6, is DVKVTQSSRYLVKRTGEKVFLECVQDMDHENMFWYRQDPGLGLRLIYFSYDVKMKEKGDIPEGYSVSREKKERFSLILESASTNQTSMYLCASSLAGSGANVLTFGAGSRLTVL.

V and J are TRBV19 and TRBJ2-1, with TRBD2 identical over 8 bases. CDR1 is LNHDA and CDR2 is SQIVND in the germline V gene (reference sequence). With 5 bases clipped from V and 2 bases from J, the junction kept 11 bases outside the gene matches. The CDR3 totals 17 residues. In DNA form, the CDR3 reads TGTGCCAGTAGTCGCTTAACGGGAGGGAGCACCTACAATGAGCAGTTCTTC. It translates to CASSRLTGGSTYNEQFF.

This clone has a single count. The J gene is TRBJ1-1, the V gene TRBV11-2; D remains ambiguous. V was pared by 8 bases and J by 1 base, with 17 bases between. Per germline, CDR1 SGHAT and CDR2 FQNNGV. The CDR3 length is 15 residues. The CDR3, as DNA: TGTGCCAGCGGGGAGGCCGGGCGGAGGAACACTGAAGCTTTCTTT. Amino acid sequence: CASGEAGRRNTEAFF.

This rearrangement joins TRBV5-1 to TRBJ2-7; 7 bases are shared with TRBD1. The CDR3 is 15 amino acids. V was clipped by 4 bases and J by 0 bases; unmatched bases: 7. Germline CDR1 SGHRS, CDR2 YFSETQ. CDR3 in amino acids: CASSPRDSASYEQYF. The CDR3 coding sequence is TGCGCCAGCAGCCCCCGGGACAGTGCCTCCTACGAGCAGTACTTC.

The chain uses TRBV7-6 and TRBJ2-3, with 8 bases aligning to TRBD1. Germline CDR1 is SGHVS and CDR2 is FNYEAQ. This CDR3 is built from 16 residues. Trimming cost V 4 bases and J 1 base; bases outside gene matches: 7. The CDR3 here is CASSYKKGQGTDTQYF. DNA of the CDR3: TGTGCCAGCAGCTACAAAAAGGGACAGGGCACAGATACGCAGTATTTT.

The CDR3 region is CASTRDRGLVTNEKLFF. In nucleotides, the CDR3 is TGTGCTAGTACCCGGGACAGGGGATTAGTAACTAATGAAAAACTGTTTTTT. J is TRBJ1-4 and V is TRBV12-5; 10 bases map to TRBD1. The junction had 10 bases not matched to a gene; V was cut back by 8 bases and J by 1 base. Germline CDR1 LGHNT, CDR2 FRNRAP. The CDR3 sequence is 17 residues long. The variable domain in full, with the rest retrieved from reference TRBV12-5 and TRBJ1-4, is DARVTQTPRHKVTEMGQEVTMRCQPILGHNTVFWYRQTMMQGLELLAYFRNRAPLDDSGMPKDRFSAEMPDATLATLKIQPSEPRDSAVYFCASTRDRGLVTNEKLFFGSGTQLSVL.

This clone was observed once. This rearrangement joins TRBV28 to TRBJ2-7; 9 nucleotides match TRBD1. Germline values: CDR1 MDHEN, CDR2 SYDVKM. This CDR3 contains 15 residues. The V and J ends lost 6 bases and 1 base, in that order; junction bases with no gene match: 7. CDR3 residues: CASRASGTGSYEQYF. DNA for the CDR3: TGTGCCAGCAGGGCTTCCGGGACAGGGTCCTACGAGCAGTACTTC. The complete variable domain, with remaining parts taken from reference TRBV28 and TRBJ2-7, reads DVKVTQSSRYLVKRTGEKVFLECVQDMDHENMFWYRQDPGLGLRLIYFSYDVKMKEKGDIPEGYSVSREKKERFSLILESASTNQTSMYLCASRASGTGSYEQYFGPGTRLTVT.

CDR3 residues: CASVSGRAVDTQYF. The CDR3 coding sequence is TGTGCCAGCGTAAGCGGGAGGGCCGTAGATACGCAGTATTTT. This sequence joins TRBV6-1 and TRBJ2-3; 10 positions agree with TRBD2. The CDR3 totals 14 residues. Losses at the gene ends were 8 bases for V and 5 bases for J; bases not matched to a gene: 7. CDR1 is MNHNS, CDR2 SASEGT, per germline.

V gene TRBV6-6 combines with J gene TRBJ2-5; D gene ambiguous. The V end lost 6 bases, the J end lost 7 bases, and 12 bases lay between the germline ends. Germline CDR1 is MNHNY and CDR2 is SVGAGI (reference sequence). This CDR3 is 12 amino acids long. Here the CDR3 reads CASSLTARTQYF. The CDR3 DNA is TGTGCCAGCAGCCTTACGGCGAGGACCCAGTACTTC.